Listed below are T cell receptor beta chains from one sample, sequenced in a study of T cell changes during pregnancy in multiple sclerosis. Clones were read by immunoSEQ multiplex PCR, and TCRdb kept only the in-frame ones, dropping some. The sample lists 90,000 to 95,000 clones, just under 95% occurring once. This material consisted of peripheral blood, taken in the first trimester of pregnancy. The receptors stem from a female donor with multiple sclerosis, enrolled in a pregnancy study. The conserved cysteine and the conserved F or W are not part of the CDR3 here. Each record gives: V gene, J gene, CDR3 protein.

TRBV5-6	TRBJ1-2	ASSSARGFYGYT
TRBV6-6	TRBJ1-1	ASINSNTEAF
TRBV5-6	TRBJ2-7	ASYPGLGLDEQY
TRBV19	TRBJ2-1	ASSARGANEQF
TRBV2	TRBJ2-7	ASSDGRGPYEQY
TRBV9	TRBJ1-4	ASSVAIGTNEKLF
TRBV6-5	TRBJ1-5	ASTPQPQH
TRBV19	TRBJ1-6	ASNTGVRDRSSPLH
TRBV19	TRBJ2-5	ASRVGGGGGLETQY
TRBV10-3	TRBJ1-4	AISAGGEKLF
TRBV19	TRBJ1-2	ASSYLRGGYT
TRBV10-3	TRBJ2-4	AAQGGSKNIQY
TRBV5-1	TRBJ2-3	ASSFRGAWGTDTQY
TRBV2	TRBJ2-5	ASSEISSGETQY
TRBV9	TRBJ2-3	ASSVEAGTDTQY
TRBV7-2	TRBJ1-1	ASSLILLGDTEAF
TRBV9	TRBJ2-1	ASSALGGATDTYNEQF
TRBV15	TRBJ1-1	ATSRDRGNTEAF
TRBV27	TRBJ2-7	ASSLVSTGVNEQY
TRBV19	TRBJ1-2	ASSTPGTASGYT
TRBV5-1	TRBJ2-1	ASSLVAGGLNEQF
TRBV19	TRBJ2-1	ASSIGLAGGLHNEQF
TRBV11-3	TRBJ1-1	ASSSNDRGTEAF
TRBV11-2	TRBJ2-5	ASSLGDRVEETQY
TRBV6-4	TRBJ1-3	ASQGTGRQAGNTIY
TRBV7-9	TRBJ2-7	ASSLAPGTGVYEQY
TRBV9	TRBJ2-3	ASSVGTGSTDTQY
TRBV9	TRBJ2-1	ASSVTPHAIAGGYNEQF
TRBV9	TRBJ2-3	ASSLLGGDTDTQY
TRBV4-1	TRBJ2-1	ASSQLLAGYNEQF
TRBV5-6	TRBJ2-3	ASSLSGTGYDTQY
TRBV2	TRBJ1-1	ASSHRVGEAF
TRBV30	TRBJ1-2	AWSPPSGDGYT
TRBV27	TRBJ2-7	ASSSGGGPREQY
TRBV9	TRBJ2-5	ASSLHKATGQETQY
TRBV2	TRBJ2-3	ASSGDSTDTQY
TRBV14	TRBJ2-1	ASTVGGGAYNEQF
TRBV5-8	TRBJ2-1	ASSVDTSGGSNEQF
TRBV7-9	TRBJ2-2	ASSEPGQGPGELF
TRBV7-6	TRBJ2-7	ASSLAGVAAVYEQY
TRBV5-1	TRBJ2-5	ASSWGLGYGDRTSYQETQY
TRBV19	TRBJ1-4	ASRQGGNEKLF
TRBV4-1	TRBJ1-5	ASSLVGQGDNQPQH
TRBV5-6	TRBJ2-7	ASSFAPGASYEQY
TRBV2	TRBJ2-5	ANSLNSWRQETQY
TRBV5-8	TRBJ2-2	ASSLNSRVTGELF
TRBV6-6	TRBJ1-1	ASSRDRANTEAF
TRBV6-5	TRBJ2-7	ASSRTGGPYEQY
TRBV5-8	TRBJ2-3	ASSLGTGGPGTQY
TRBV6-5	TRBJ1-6	ASRGQDRDNSPLH
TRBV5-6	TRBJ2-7	ASSSGMGQTYEQY
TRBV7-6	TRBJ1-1	ASSLNGQKNTEAF
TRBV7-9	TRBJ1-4	ASSSWTGLNEKLF
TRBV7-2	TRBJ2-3	ASSPRVAGGLTDTQY
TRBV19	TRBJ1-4	ASSISGSGKLF
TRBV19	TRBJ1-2	ASSIDSYGYT
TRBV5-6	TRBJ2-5	ASSLVGAEVGEETQY
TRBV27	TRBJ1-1	ASSDRVYTEAF
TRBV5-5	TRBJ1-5	ASSWGRSDQPQH
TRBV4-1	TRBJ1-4	ASSQEIGVVTNEKLF